This T cell receptor (beta chain) comes out of a study of blood T cell repertoires in COVID-19. Per the germline V gene, CDR1 is SSHAT and CDR2 is FNYEAQ (reference sequence). The CDR3 consists of 15 residues. Concerning this clone: One junction end does not reproduce the germline sequence, and a read error may be involved.

The method was immunoSEQ multiplex PCR; TCRdb's version includes in-frame clones alone and lacks a portion of them. The table lists roughly 330,000 clones, about 84% of them singletons. The chain carries TRBV7-7 and TRBJ1-6; 12 nucleotides line up with TRBD1. This TCR was recovered from a woman in her fifties or sixties with acute or convalescent COVID-19. The source material was peripheral blood. The CDR3 DNA reads TGTGCTAGCACCCCAACCGGGACAGGGGGCTCACCCCTCCACTTT. Translation: CASTPTGTGGSPLHF.